This TCR beta chain was identified during a study of shared clonotypes between healthy human individuals. The wider study: Three plates each covered CD4 naive and memory; CD8 naive two, CD8 memory one.

Splitting of each subset's genomic DNA was done evenly across several immunoSEQ plates. Method: immunoSEQ multiplex PCR; TCRdb's copy keeps in-frame clones and lacks some. Seen here are about 590,000 clones, over 95% observed once, and the top ten hold about 0.11%. Positively selected for CCR7, the CD45RO-negative cells used as naive CD8 cells excluded terminally differentiated effector memory CD45RA+ cells. Healthy adults negative for HIV, lacking recent acute infections or vaccinations, served as donors. Germline values: CDR1 SGHVS, CDR2 FQNEAQ. The CDR3 length is 15 residues. V dropped 5 bases and J dropped 1 base, with 12 bases sitting between them.

The chain carries TRBV7-8 and TRBJ2-1; D remains ambiguous. The material sequenced was naive CD8+ T cells sorted from blood. This TCR derives from a woman younger than 45 in good health. This CDR3 reads CASSETGSSYNEQFF. CDR3 DNA sequence: TGTGCCAGCAGCGAAACTGGATCGTCCTACAATGAGCAGTTCTTC.